The source of this T cell receptor beta chain is a study of cytomegalovirus exposure and HLA in healthy donors. Looking at the study overall: In an earlier analysis, around 100 million unique TCR beta sequences were found from some 200 million T cells.

The study ran its PCR with 60 Vbeta and 13 Jbeta primers. Data came from immunoSEQ multiplex PCR; TCRdb stores just in-frame clones and leaves some out. The sample consists of about 150,000 clones, around 75% of them appearing once. The sequencing sample was made of PBMCs. This receptor was taken from a woman younger than 30 in good health and CMV-seronegative.

CDR3 in amino acids: CASSRQATYNEQFF. The CDR3 DNA reads TGTGCCAGCAGCCGGCAGGCGACCTACAATGAGCAGTTCTTC. The J gene is TRBJ2-1, the V gene TRBV14, with D uncertain. Germline lookup yields CDR1 SGHDN and CDR2 FVKESK. This CDR3 is built from 14 residues. The V gene lost 4 bases and the J gene lost 2 bases, with 9 bases spanning the gap.